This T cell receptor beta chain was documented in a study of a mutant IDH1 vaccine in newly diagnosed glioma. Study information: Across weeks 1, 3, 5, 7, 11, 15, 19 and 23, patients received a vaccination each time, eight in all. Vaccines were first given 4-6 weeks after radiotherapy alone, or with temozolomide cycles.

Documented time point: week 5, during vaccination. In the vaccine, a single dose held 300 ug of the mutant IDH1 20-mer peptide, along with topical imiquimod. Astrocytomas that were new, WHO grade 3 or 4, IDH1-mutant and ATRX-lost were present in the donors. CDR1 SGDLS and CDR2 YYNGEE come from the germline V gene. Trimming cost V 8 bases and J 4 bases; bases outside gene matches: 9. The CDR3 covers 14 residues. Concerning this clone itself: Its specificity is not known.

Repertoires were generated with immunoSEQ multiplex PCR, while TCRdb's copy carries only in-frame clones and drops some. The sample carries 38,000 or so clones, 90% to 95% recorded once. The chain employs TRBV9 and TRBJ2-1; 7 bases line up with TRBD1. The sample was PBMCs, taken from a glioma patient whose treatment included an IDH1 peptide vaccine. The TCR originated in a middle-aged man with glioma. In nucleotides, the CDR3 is TGTGCCAGTGGAGACCAGGGGGTTTACAATGAGCAGTTCTTC. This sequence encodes CASGDQGVYNEQFF.